A single sample gave rise to the 11 T cell receptor beta chains below, sequenced in a study of shared clonotypes between healthy human individuals. Assay: immunoSEQ multiplex PCR; the TCRdb copy retains only in-frame clones and omits some. Among more than 2,000,000 clones listed, approximately 93% were seen once. Sequenced input: naive CD4+ T cells from PBMCs. Sample subset: CD45RA+ positively selected. These receptors came from a man aged 18 to 35 in good health. Some clones in this sample may be carry-over from other donors' samples.

The genes are TRBV2 and TRBJ2-4; D unclear. CDR1 SNHLY and CDR2 FYNNEI come from the germline V gene. V lost 1 base and J 1 base, leaving 5 bases between the germline ends. CDR3 length: 14 amino acids. This CDR3 is CASSEEWAKNIQYF. The CDR3 bases are TGTGCCAGCAGTGAAGAATGGGCCAAAAACATTCAGTACTTC.

The V and J genes are TRBV5-1 and TRBJ1-1, with D perhaps matching TRBD1 (5 bases). Trimming shortened V by 6 bases and J by 7 bases, and 10 bases separated the two germline ends. Germline V gene lookup returns CDR1 SGHRS and CDR2 YFSETQ. The CDR3 has 11 residues. In DNA, the CDR3 is TGCGCCAGCACCCAAAGGGGTGAAGCTTTCTTT. Translating gives CASTQRGEAFF.

In this sample, this clone turned up once. The sample carries other DNA sequences with the same CDR3. V is TRBV18 and J is TRBJ2-1; 10 positions agree with TRBD2. The CDR3 consists of 15 residues. Germline CDR1 reads KGHSH; CDR2 reads LQKENI. V shed 6 bases, J shed 2 bases, and the junction held 4 bases outside the gene matches. The CDR3 reads CASSPTSGTYNEQFF. CDR3 in DNA: TGTGCCAGCTCGCCTACTAGCGGGACCTACAATGAGCAGTTCTTC.

The chain joins TRBV5-6 to TRBJ2-3; tentatively, D is TRBD2 (5 bases). The CDR3 sequence is 15 residues long. Germline V gene sequence: CDR1 SGHDT, CDR2 YYEEEE. V was shortened by 2 bases and J by 1 base, with 11 bases between the two germline ends. The CDR3 sequence: CASSFRAVGTDTQYF. In DNA, the CDR3 is TGTGCCAGCAGCTTTAGAGCGGTCGGCACAGATACGCAGTATTTT.

This clone was recorded once. The chain joins TRBV5-1 to TRBJ2-1, with D maybe TRBD2 (6 bases). The CDR3 has 12 residues. The V and J ends lost 4 bases and 8 bases respectively, with 10 bases between them. Germline CDR1 reads SGHRS; CDR2 reads YFSETQ. The CDR3 reads CASSRPSDEQFF. The CDR3 coding sequence is TGCGCCAGCAGCCGGCCTAGCGATGAGCAGTTCTTC.

This clone came up once. The genes are TRBV6-1 and TRBJ1-2; TRBD1 might be the D (5 bases). The V gene lost 2 bases and the J gene lost 3 bases, with 7 bases spanning the gap. This CDR3 spans 13 amino acids. The germline CDR1 and CDR2 sequences are MNHNS and SASEGT. CDR3 sequence reads: CASSEWGDYGYTF. The CDR3 DNA is TGTGCCAGCAGTGAATGGGGGGACTATGGCTACACCTTC.

About this clone: The sample holds other DNA sequences that translate to the same CDR3. The chain carries TRBV9 and TRBJ2-7, with a weak D call TRBD2 (6 bases). CDR1 is SGDLS and CDR2 is YYNGEE in the germline V gene. The CDR3 totals 14 residues. With 2 bases removed from V and 1 base from J, the gap between germline ends came to 10 bases. CDR3 nucleotide sequence: TGTGCCAGCAGCGTTTCTAGCGCGTCCTACGAGCAGTACTTC. Its translation: CASSVSSASYEQYF.

V usage is TRBV2 and J usage is TRBJ2-1; D may be TRBD1 (5 bases). Between the trimmed V and J ends, which lost 5 bases and 10 bases, there was a span of 12 bases. Per germline, CDR1 SNHLY and CDR2 FYNNEI. This CDR3 is 12 amino acids long. The CDR3 loop reads CASSLGVAEQFF. The CDR3 DNA reads as TGTGCCAGCAGTCTAGGGGTAGCCGAGCAGTTCTTC.

The chain uses TRBV5-1 and TRBJ1-6; D might be TRBD1 (5 bases). CDR1 is SGHRS and CDR2 is YFSETQ in the germline V gene. Between the trimmed V and J ends, which lost 0 bases and 8 bases, there was a span of 12 bases. The CDR3 totals 15 residues. The DNA of the CDR3 is TGCGCCAGCAGCTTGGTCGGGGGATCCCATTCACCCCTCCACTTT. It yields the protein CASSLVGGSHSPLHF.

In regard to this clone: Other DNA sequences from this sample encode an identical CDR3 as well. This chain links TRBV7-9 with TRBJ2-7; the D gene is possibly TRBD1 (5 bases). Germline CDR1 SEHNR, CDR2 FQNEAQ (reference sequence). CDR3 length equals 13 residues. V was shortened by 1 base and J by 3 bases, with 7 bases between the two germline ends. CDR3 nucleotides: TGTGCCAGCAGCTTAGGGACATACTACGAGCAGTACTTC. Its translation is CASSLGTYYEQYF.

V usage is TRBV7-3 and J usage is TRBJ2-2, with D perhaps assigned TRBD1 or TRBD2 (5 bases each). Trimming took off 3 bases at V and 4 bases at J, with 15 bases between the two ends. Germline CDR1 is SGHTA and CDR2 is FQGTGA. CDR3 length: 16 residues. The CDR3 coding sequence is TGTGCCAGCAGCTTGACCTCCGGGACCACCACCGGGGAGCTGTTTTTT. Amino acid sequence: CASSLTSGTTTGELFF.